Following are 21 T cell receptor beta chains from one sample sequenced in a study of shared clonotypes between healthy human individuals. This table comes from immunoSEQ multiplex PCR, and its TCRdb copy is limited to in-frame clones, with some not included. The table includes about 300,000 clones, roughly 70% detected once. The specimen sequenced was memory CD4+ T cells sorted from blood. Subset defined: CD45RA-negative fraction. Source of these receptors: a man aged 25-40 years in good health.

The rearrangement uses TRBV11-2 and TRBJ2-2; no firm D call. The V gene's germline CDR1 is SGHAT and CDR2 FQNNGV. V dropped 3 bases and J dropped 5 bases, with 16 bases sitting between them. This CDR3 is 16 amino acids long. This CDR3 reads CASSLSLQWRTGELFF. CDR3 DNA sequence: TGTGCCAGCAGCTTGTCCCTCCAGTGGAGAACCGGGGAGCTGTTTTTT.

This clone has more than one count but fewer than ten. V gene TRBV7-6 combines with J gene TRBJ2-1; 9 nucleotides agree with TRBD2. This CDR3 is 16 amino acids long. Unmatched junction bases numbered 8, after V lost 6 bases and J lost 2 bases. CDR1 is SGHVS and CDR2 is FNYEAQ in the germline V gene. DNA for the CDR3: TGTGCCAGCAGTGAGGCGGGAGGGTACACCTACAATGAGCAGTTCTTC. This gives the protein CASSEAGGYTYNEQFF.

V usage is TRBV5-5 and J usage is TRBJ2-2, with a weak D call TRBD1 (5 bases). Per the germline V gene, CDR1 is SGHKS and CDR2 is YYEKEE (reference sequence). The CDR3 runs 16 residues. V was pared by 0 bases and J by 3 bases, with 12 bases between. Here the CDR3 reads CASSLGQGRYTGELFF. The CDR3 DNA reads as TGTGCCAGCAGCTTGGGGCAGGGTCGGTACACCGGGGAGCTGTTTTTT. Supplemented by reference TRBV5-5 and TRBJ2-2, the full variable domain reads DAGVTQSPTHLIKTRGQQVTLRCSPISGHKSVSWYQQVLGQGPQFIFQYYEKEERGRGNFPDRFSARQFPNYSSELNVNALLLGDSALYLCASSLGQGRYTGELFFGEGSRLTVL.

The V gene is TRBV28, the J gene TRBJ2-7; 10 bases line up with TRBD2. Germline V gene lookup returns CDR1 MDHEN and CDR2 SYDVKM. The CDR3 runs to 15 residues. The trim removed 5 bases at V and 3 bases at J, leaving 7 bases unmatched. CDR3 residues: CASSPPLAGFYEQYF. CDR3 sequence (DNA): TGTGCCAGCAGTCCTCCACTAGCGGGATTCTACGAGCAGTACTTC. Supplemented by reference TRBV28 and TRBJ2-7, the full variable domain reads DVKVTQSSRYLVKRTGEKVFLECVQDMDHENMFWYRQDPGLGLRLIYFSYDVKMKEKGDIPEGYSVSREKKERFSLILESASTNQTSMYLCASSPPLAGFYEQYFGPGTRLTVT.

V gene TRBV14 combines with J gene TRBJ2-7; no clear D. V lost 0 bases and J lost 3, with 6 bases in between. The germline V gene has CDR1 SGHDN and CDR2 FVKESK. The length of the CDR3 is 13 residues. The CDR3 sequence: CASSQDADYEQYF. The CDR3 coding sequence is TGTGCCAGCAGCCAAGATGCCGACTACGAGCAGTACTTC.

The chain uses TRBV7-3 and TRBJ2-3; D gene unclear. V shed 2 bases and J shed 6 bases, with 12 bases lying between them. The CDR3 runs to 14 residues. Germline loops: CDR1 SGHTA, CDR2 FQGTGA. The CDR3 region is CASSLYAPSDTQYF. The CDR3 DNA follows: TGTGCCAGCAGCTTATATGCTCCAAGCGATACGCAGTATTTT.

The chain links TRBV19 to TRBJ1-5, with a possible D match to TRBD1 (5 bases). Trimming took off 8 bases at V and 2 bases at J, with 16 bases between the two ends. Germline V CDR1 and CDR2: LNHDA, SQIVND (reference sequence). The CDR3 consists of 15 residues. The CDR3, as DNA: TGTGCCAGTCCCCAGTGGGACCGGCGCAATCAGCCCCAGCATTTT. It translates to CASPQWDRRNQPQHF.

The V and J genes are TRBV5-4 and TRBJ2-1; D remains ambiguous. V was cut by 4 bases and J by 8 bases, with 10 bases left in between. This CDR3 region has 12 residues. Germline V gene lookup returns CDR1 SGHNT and CDR2 YYREEE (reference sequence). The CDR3 loop reads CASSPGPYEQFF. As DNA, the CDR3 is TGTGCCAGCAGCCCCGGGCCGTATGAGCAGTTCTTC.

In nucleotides, the CDR3 is TGCGCCAGCAGCACCGGGACAGGGGGCGTTACAGATACGCAGTATTTT. Encoded protein: CASSTGTGGVTDTQYF. The gene calls are TRBV5-1 and TRBJ2-3, with 12 bases aligning to TRBD1. V trimming: 4 bases; J trimming: 3 bases; junction bases outside the gene matches: 6. Per germline, CDR1 SGHRS and CDR2 YFSETQ. The CDR3 loop spans 16 amino acids.

The chain combines TRBV2 with TRBJ1-1; D possibly corresponds to TRBD1 (6 bases). The CDR3 runs to 14 residues. CDR1 is SNHLY, CDR2 FYNNEI, per germline. Trimming stripped 7 bases from V and 1 base from J, with 13 bases between. In DNA form, the CDR3 reads TGTGCCAGCATGGGACAAAGGAAGAACACTGAAGCTTTCTTT. Translating it yields CASMGQRKNTEAFF. The whole variable domain, filled in from reference TRBV2 and TRBJ1-1, reads EPEVTQTPSHQVTQMGQEVILRCVPISNHLYFYWYRQILGQKVEFLVSFYNNEISEKSEIFDDQFSVERPDGSNFTLKIRSTKLEDSAMYFCASMGQRKNTEAFFGQGTRLTVV.

The J gene is TRBJ2-4, the V gene TRBV28, with unresolved D. Germline V gene data show CDR1 as MDHEN and CDR2 as SYDVKM. This CDR3 comprises 14 residues. The V gene lost 6 bases and the J gene lost 8 bases, with 17 bases spanning the gap. CDR3 region: CASSQITGYHIQYF. In nucleotides, the CDR3 is TGTGCCAGCAGCCAAATTACTGGCTACCACATTCAGTACTTC.

The chain uses TRBV5-1 and TRBJ2-5; weak D call: TRBD1 (5 bases). With 4 bases removed from V and 0 bases from J, the gap between germline ends came to 13 bases. CDR1 and CDR2 from the germline V gene are SGHRS and YFSETQ. This CDR3 spans 15 amino acids. The CDR3 reads CASSESGHHQETQYF. The CDR3 nucleotides are TGCGCCAGCAGCGAGAGTGGACACCACCAAGAGACCCAGTACTTC.

The chain is built from TRBV19 and TRBJ2-2, with 10 bases fitting TRBD1. The CDR3 totals 14 residues. V trimming: 5 bases; J trimming: 6 bases; junction bases outside the gene matches: 3. Looked up from germline, CDR1 is LNHDA and CDR2 is SQIVND (reference sequence). The CDR3 sequence is CASSWGQGSGELFF. For the CDR3, the DNA is TGTGCCAGTAGTTGGGGACAGGGGTCCGGGGAGCTGTTTTTT.

This sequence joins TRBV12-5 and TRBJ2-1; 10 bases are shared with TRBD1. The J segment lost 9 bases and the V segment lost 1 base, leaving 21 bases of the junction unmatched. The germline V gene encodes CDR1 LGHNT and CDR2 FRNRAP. This CDR3 region has 20 residues. The chain's CDR3 is CASGLARPGTGALTPGEQFF. CDR3 bases: TGTGCTAGTGGTTTGGCCAGGCCGGGGACAGGGGCCCTCACGCCGGGTGAGCAGTTCTTC.

The chain has TRBV19 and TRBJ1-5; no definite D call. CDR3 length: 14 amino acids. Trimming took 4 bases from V and 4 from J, leaving 11 bases between them. CDR1 LNHDA and CDR2 SQIVND come from the germline V gene (reference sequence). The CDR3: CASSKSGNNQPQHF. The DNA for the CDR3 is TGTGCCAGTAGTAAGTCAGGAAATAATCAGCCCCAGCATTTT.

J is TRBJ2-1 and V is TRBV2; D is unclear. Germline V CDR1 and CDR2: SNHLY, FYNNEI. The CDR3 spans 16 residues. Trimming stripped 2 bases from V and 7 bases from J, with 18 bases between. CDR3 protein: CASSELGRPVLNEQFF. CDR3 DNA sequence: TGTGCCAGCAGTGAACTGGGTAGGCCCGTCCTAAATGAGCAGTTCTTC.

In its sample, this clone was seen once. V is TRBV5-4 and J is TRBJ2-1; possible D gene TRBD1, 6 bases. The germline CDR1 and CDR2 sequences are SGHNT and YYREEE (reference sequence). There are 16 residues in the CDR3. The V end lost 2 bases, the J end lost 10 bases, and 22 bases lay between the germline ends. The CDR3 bases are TGTGCCAGCAGCTTTTCTATTGGGACACCCAAAGGAGAGCAGTTCTTC. Protein product: CASSFSIGTPKGEQFF.

The chain is built from TRBV7-2 and TRBJ2-1; the match to TRBD2 covers 7 bases. Germline CDR1 reads SGHTA; CDR2 reads FQGNSA. CDR3 length equals 17 residues. J gave up 9 bases and V 7 bases, and 21 bases lay outside the gene matches. The CDR3 nucleotides read TGTGCCAGCAAAGGAAGATTCCAGCGGGAAATTGCGGGTGAGCAGTTCTTC. This gives the protein CASKGRFQREIAGEQFF. The full variable domain, completed using reference TRBV7-2 and TRBJ2-1, is GAGVSQSPSNKVTEKGKDVELRCDPISGHTALYWYRQSLGQGLEFLIYFQGNSAPDKSGLPSDRFSAERTGGSVSTLTIQRTQQEDSAVYLCASKGRFQREIAGEQFFGPGTRLTVL.

V and J are TRBV5-4 and TRBJ1-2, with 8 bases aligning to TRBD1. V lost 4 bases and J lost 4; bases outside the gene matches: 3. There are 13 residues in the CDR3. Germline V gene sequence: CDR1 SGHNT, CDR2 YYREEE (reference sequence). CDR3: CASSPGGFYGYTF. CDR3 sequence (DNA): TGTGCCAGCAGCCCAGGGGGCTTCTATGGCTACACCTTC.

The chain has TRBV15 and TRBJ2-3; D uncertain. The V gene lost 3 bases and the J gene lost 5 bases, with 6 bases spanning the gap. Germline V gene sequence: CDR1 LNHNV, CDR2 YYDKDF (reference sequence). The CDR3 sequence is 12 residues long. The chain's CDR3 is CATSRVEDTQYF. Written as DNA, the CDR3 is TGTGCCACCAGCAGGGTTGAAGATACGCAGTATTTT. Full variable domain (rest looked up from reference TRBV15 and TRBJ2-3): DAMVIQNPRYQVTQFGKPVTLSCSQTLNHNVMYWYQQKSSQAPKLLFHYYDKDFNNEADTPDNFQSRRPNTSFCFLDIRSPGLGDTAMYLCATSRVEDTQYFGPGTRLTVL.

The chain recombines TRBV28 with TRBJ1-2; D perhaps matches TRBD1 (6 bases). The CDR3 extends over 15 amino acids. The germline V and J ends were trimmed by 5 bases and 4 bases, with 17 bases remaining between them. The germline gives CDR1 MDHEN, CDR2 SYDVKM. DNA for the CDR3: TGTGCCAGCAGTAAAGGACAGAACCCCCTCTATGGCTACACCTTC. Translation gives CASSKGQNPLYGYTF.